This is a list of T cell receptor beta chains from one sample in a study of shared clonotypes between healthy human individuals. Sequenced by immunoSEQ multiplex PCR; TCRdb stores in-frame clones only, minus some. The table shows some 1.1 million clones, with roughly 80% occurring only once. Sample: memory CD4+ T cells from PBMCs. These receptors originate from a man aged 18 to 30 in good health. Some clones in this sample may be carry-over from other donors' samples. The CDR3 runs from the conserved cysteine through the conserved F or W. The order of the fields is J gene, V gene, D gene, CDR3 length, clone size, CDR3 DNA, CDR3 protein. The D gene is left open where the match is weak. Size values are once, few and many counts, or a class for expanded clones, and some rows have none.

>TRBJ2-7|TRBV9|TRBD2|17|.
TGTGCCAGCAGCCAGGGAGCGGGAGCCCTCGGCGCCCACGAGCAGTACTTC
CASSQGAGALGAHEQYF
>TRBJ1-1|TRBV6-1|.|14|.
TGTGCCAGCAGGGGGAACAGAGTGAACACTGAAGCTTTCTTT
CASRGNRVNTEAFF
>TRBJ1-1|TRBV9|.|14|.
TGTGCCAGCAGCGTACAGGTACTGAACACTGAAGCTTTCTTT
CASSVQVLNTEAFF
>TRBJ2-1|TRBV7-3|.|15|.
TGTGCCAGCAGCTCCCAGCCCCGAGAGTACAATGAGCAGTTCTTC
CASSSQPREYNEQFF
>TRBJ1-5|TRBV5-5|.|13|.
TGTGCCAGCAGCTGGGACCGTAATCAGCCCCAGCATTTT
CASSWDRNQPQHF
>TRBJ2-1|TRBV7-3|.|15|.
TGTGCCAGCAGTCAGCGATTAGTTAGTAGCAATGAGCAGTTCTTC
CASSQRLVSSNEQFF
>TRBJ2-5|TRBV5-1|.|11|.
TGCGCCAGCAGCTTGAGTGAGACCCAGTACTTC
CASSLSETQYF
>TRBJ2-5|TRBV7-7|TRBD2|16|.
TGTGCCAGCAGCCTAGGGGGACTAGCGGGAGGAGAGACCCAGTACTTC
CASSLGGLAGGETQYF
>TRBJ2-4|TRBV7-2|.|14|.
TGTGCCAGCAGCACCTCGGGTGGGTGGAACATTCAGTACTTC
CASSTSGGWNIQYF
>TRBJ2-5|TRBV2|TRBD2|15|once
TGTGCCAGCAGTGAAGAGACTAGCGGGCGGGAGACCCAGTACTTC
CASSEETSGRETQYF
>TRBJ1-2|TRBV4-3|.|15|.
TGCGCCAGCAGCGAACGGGACACGAGCCTCTATGGCTACACCTTC
CASSERDTSLYGYTF
>TRBJ2-1|TRBV10-3|.|13|.
TGTGCCATCAGTGAAGGAGGCCGCTTCTCGGAACTCTTC
CAISEGGRFSELF
>TRBJ2-1|TRBV5-1|TRBD2|15|.
TGCGCCAGCAGCCCCCAGGCGGGAGAGGGAAATGAGCAGTTCTTC
CASSPQAGEGNEQFF
>TRBJ1-2|TRBV29-1|.|11|.
TGCAGCTTCGGGGGGACTCATGGCTACACCTTC
CSFGGTHGYTF
>TRBJ2-7|TRBV7-9|TRBD2|13|.
TGTGCCAGCGGTCGTGGGCTAGCGGGCGAGCAGTACTTC
CASGRGLAGEQYF
>TRBJ1-2|TRBV19|.|12|many
TGTGCCAGTAGTAGGGCTAACTATGGCTACACCTTC
CASSRANYGYTF
>TRBJ2-3|TRBV2|.|13|few
TGTGCCAGCAGTGACGGAACCTGGGATACGCAGTATTTT
CASSDGTWDTQYF
>TRBJ2-5|TRBV28|TRBD2|13|.
TGTGCCAGCAGTTTGAGGGAGGGCAAGACCCAGTACTTC
CASSLREGKTQYF
>TRBJ2-3|TRBV2|TRBD2|15|few
TGTGCCAGCCTCAGAGCTAGCGGAAGCACAGATACGCAGTATTTT
CASLRASGSTDTQYF
>TRBJ2-1|TRBV2|.|12|.
TGTGCCAGCAGTCCTACCACAGGGCAGCAGTTCTTC
CASSPTTGQQFF
>TRBJ2-7|TRBV18|TRBD2|14|.
TGTGCCAGCTCCAGAGGACTAGAACGCTACGAGCAGTACTTC
CASSRGLERYEQYF
>TRBJ2-5|TRBV5-1|.|13|.
TGCGCCAGCAGCTTACAAGGGAAGGAGACCCAGTACTTC
CASSLQGKETQYF
>TRBJ2-1|TRBV19|.|14|once
TGTGCCAGTAGTTGGGGCCTTACCCTCAATGAGCAGTTCTTC
CASSWGLTLNEQFF
>TRBJ2-3|TRBV10-3|.|16|.
TGTGCCATCAGTGAGCCTACGGGGAGAGGCACAGATACGCAGTATTTT
CAISEPTGRGTDTQYF
>TRBJ1-3|TRBV7-3|.|14|.
TGTGCCAGCAGTCTCGGGACGACTGGAAACACCATATATTTT
CASSLGTTGNTIYF
>TRBJ1-4|TRBV5-1|TRBD1|14|.
TGCGCCAGCAGCTTGAACAGGGGAGCTGAAAAACTGTTTTTT
CASSLNRGAEKLFF
>TRBJ2-1|TRBV15|.|17|.
TGTGCCACCAGCAGAGATACAAGGGCGGTAGTATCAAATGAGCAGTTCTTC
CATSRDTRAVVSNEQFF
>TRBJ2-7|TRBV10-2|.|13|.
TGCGCCAGCAGTGGGACCAACGTCTACGAGCAGTACTTC
CASSGTNVYEQYF
>TRBJ2-1|TRBV28|.|15|.
TGTGCCAGCAGTTTCGGTAGTTCCGAACACAATGAGCAGTTCTTC
CASSFGSSEHNEQFF
>TRBJ2-7|TRBV4-2|TRBD2|16|.
TGTGCCAGCAGCCAAGTTCTTGCTAGCGGGAGGTACGAGCAGTACTTC
CASSQVLASGRYEQYF
>TRBJ1-2|TRBV30|TRBD1|15|.
TGTGCCTGGAGTACTTTCTTGACAGGGGGAAGTGGCTACACCTTC
CAWSTFLTGGSGYTF